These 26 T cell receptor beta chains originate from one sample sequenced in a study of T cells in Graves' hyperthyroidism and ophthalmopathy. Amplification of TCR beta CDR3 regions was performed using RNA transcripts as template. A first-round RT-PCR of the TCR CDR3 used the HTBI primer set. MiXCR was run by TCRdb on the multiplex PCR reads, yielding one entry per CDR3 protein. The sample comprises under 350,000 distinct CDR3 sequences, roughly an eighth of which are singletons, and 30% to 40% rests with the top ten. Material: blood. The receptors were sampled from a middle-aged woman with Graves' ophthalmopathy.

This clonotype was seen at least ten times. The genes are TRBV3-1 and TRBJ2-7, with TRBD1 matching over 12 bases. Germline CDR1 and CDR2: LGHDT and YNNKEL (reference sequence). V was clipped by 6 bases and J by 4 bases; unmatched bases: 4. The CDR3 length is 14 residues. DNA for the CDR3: TGTGCCAGCAGGGGACAGGGGGCGAGTTACGAGCAGTACTTC. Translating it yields CASRGQGASYEQYF.

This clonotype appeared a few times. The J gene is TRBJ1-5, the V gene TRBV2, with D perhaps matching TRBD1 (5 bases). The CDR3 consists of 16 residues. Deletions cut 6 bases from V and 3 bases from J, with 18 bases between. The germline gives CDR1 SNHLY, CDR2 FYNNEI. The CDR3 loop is CASRGTGGGFNQPQHF. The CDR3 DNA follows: TGTGCCAGCAGGGGGACGGGGGGGGGTTTCAATCAGCCCCAGCATTTT.

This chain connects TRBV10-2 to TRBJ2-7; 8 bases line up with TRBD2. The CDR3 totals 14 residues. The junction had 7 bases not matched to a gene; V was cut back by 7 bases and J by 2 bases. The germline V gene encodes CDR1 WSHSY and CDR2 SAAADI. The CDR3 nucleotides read TGCGCCAGCAAGTTAGCGGGATCAACCTACGAGCAGTACTTC. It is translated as CASKLAGSTYEQYF.

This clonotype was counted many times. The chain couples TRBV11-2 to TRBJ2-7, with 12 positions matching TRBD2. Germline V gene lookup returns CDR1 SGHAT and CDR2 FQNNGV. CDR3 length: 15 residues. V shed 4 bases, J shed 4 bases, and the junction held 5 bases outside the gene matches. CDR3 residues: CASSWTSGNLYEQYF. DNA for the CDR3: TGTGCCAGCAGCTGGACTAGCGGGAATCTTTACGAGCAGTACTTC.

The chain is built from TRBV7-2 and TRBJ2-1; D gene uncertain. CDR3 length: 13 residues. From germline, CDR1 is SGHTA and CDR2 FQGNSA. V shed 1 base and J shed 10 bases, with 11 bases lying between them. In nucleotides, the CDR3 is TGTGCCAGCAGCTTAGGCACCCCTGCAGAGCAGTTCTTC. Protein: CASSLGTPAEQFF.

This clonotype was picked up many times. This CDR3 is CASSLRGLGSYEQYF. The CDR3 DNA reads as TGTGCCAGCAGCCTTAGGGGGTTGGGCTCCTACGAGCAGTACTTC. This rearrangement joins TRBV13 to TRBJ2-7; D might be TRBD1 (6 bases). Germline V gives CDR1 PRHDT, CDR2 FYEKMQ (reference sequence). The CDR3 runs 15 residues. Between the trimmed V and J ends, which lost 5 bases and 0 bases, there was a span of 14 bases.

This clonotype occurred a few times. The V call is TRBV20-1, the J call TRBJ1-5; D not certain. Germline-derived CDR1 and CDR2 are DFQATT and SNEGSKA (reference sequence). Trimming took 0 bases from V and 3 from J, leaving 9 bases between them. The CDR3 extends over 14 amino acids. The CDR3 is CSAREAMVNQPQHF. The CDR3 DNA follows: TGCAGTGCTAGAGAAGCAATGGTCAATCAGCCCCAGCATTTT.

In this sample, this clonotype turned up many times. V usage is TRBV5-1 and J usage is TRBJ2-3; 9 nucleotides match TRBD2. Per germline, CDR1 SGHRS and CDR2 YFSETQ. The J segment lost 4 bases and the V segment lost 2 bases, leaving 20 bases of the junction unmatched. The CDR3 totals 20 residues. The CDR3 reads CASSFPLLRLAGTEADTQYF. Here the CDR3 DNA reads TGCGCCAGCAGCTTCCCCCTTCTTCGGCTAGCGGGGACGGAGGCAGATACGCAGTATTTT.

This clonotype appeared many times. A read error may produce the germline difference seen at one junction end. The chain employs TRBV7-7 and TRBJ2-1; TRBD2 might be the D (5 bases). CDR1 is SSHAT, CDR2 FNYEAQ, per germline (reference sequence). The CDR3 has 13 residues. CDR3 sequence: CASSLGAVNEQFF. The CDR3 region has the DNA TGTGCTAGCAGCTTGGGAGCGGTCAATGAGCAGTTCTTC.

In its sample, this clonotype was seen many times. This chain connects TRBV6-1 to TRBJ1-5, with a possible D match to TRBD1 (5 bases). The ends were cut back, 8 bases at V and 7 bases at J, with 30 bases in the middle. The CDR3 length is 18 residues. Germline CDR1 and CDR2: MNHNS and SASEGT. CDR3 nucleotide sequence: TGTGCCAGCCTCTTCGAGGGGATGGCAATCAGCCCGGGACAGCCCCAGCATTTT. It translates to CASLFEGMAISPGQPQHF.

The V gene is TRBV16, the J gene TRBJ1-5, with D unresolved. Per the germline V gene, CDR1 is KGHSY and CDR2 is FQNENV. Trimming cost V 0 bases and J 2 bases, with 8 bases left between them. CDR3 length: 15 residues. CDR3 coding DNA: TGTGCCAGCAGCCAATCCGGCCGGGGCAATCAGCCCCAGCATTTT. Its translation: CASSQSGRGNQPQHF.

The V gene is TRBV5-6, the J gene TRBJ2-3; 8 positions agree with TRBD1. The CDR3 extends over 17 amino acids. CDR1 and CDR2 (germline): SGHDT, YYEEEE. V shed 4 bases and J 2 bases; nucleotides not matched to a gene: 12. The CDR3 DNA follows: TGTGCCAGCAGCGAGAAGGGGACAGGCGTTCTCACAGATACGCAGTATTTT. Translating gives CASSEKGTGVLTDTQYF.

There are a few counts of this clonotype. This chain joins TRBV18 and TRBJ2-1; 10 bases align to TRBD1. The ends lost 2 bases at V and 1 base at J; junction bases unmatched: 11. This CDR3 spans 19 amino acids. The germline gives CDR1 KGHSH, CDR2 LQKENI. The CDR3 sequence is CASSPWSGQGSASYNEQFF. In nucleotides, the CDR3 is TGTGCCAGCTCACCATGGTCGGGACAGGGGTCCGCATCCTACAATGAGCAGTTCTTC.

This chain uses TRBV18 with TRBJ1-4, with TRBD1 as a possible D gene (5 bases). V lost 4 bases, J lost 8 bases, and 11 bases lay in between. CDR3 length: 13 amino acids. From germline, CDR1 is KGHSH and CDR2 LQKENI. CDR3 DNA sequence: TGTGCCAGCTCACGGTCGGCAGGGGAAAAACTGTTTTTT. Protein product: CASSRSAGEKLFF.

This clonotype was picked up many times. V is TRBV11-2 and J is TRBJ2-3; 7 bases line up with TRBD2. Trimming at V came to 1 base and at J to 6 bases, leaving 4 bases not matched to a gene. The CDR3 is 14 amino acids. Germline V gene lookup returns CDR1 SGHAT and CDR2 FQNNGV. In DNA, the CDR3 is TGTGCCAGCAGCTTAGTCGGGGGGATGGATACGCAGTATTTT. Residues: CASSLVGGMDTQYF. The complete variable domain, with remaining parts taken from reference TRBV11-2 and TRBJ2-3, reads EAGVAQSPRYKIIEKRQSVAFWCNPISGHATLYWYQQILGQGPKLLIQFQNNGVVDDSQLPKDRFSAERLKGVDSTLKIQPAKLEDSAVYLCASSLVGGMDTQYFGPGTRLTVL.

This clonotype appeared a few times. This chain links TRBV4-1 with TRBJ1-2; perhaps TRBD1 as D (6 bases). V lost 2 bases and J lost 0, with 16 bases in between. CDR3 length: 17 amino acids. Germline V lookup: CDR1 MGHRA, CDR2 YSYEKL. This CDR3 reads CASSQIPSGATNYGYTF. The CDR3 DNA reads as TGCGCCAGCAGCCAAATACCCTCAGGGGCCACTAACTATGGCTACACCTTC.

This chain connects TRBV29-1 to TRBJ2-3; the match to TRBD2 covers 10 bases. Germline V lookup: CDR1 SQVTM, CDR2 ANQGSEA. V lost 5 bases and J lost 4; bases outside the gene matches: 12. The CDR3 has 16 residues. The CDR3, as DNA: TGCAGCGTTTGGACCGGAGCGGGGGGGCCCTCAGATACGCAGTATTTT. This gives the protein CSVWTGAGGPSDTQYF.

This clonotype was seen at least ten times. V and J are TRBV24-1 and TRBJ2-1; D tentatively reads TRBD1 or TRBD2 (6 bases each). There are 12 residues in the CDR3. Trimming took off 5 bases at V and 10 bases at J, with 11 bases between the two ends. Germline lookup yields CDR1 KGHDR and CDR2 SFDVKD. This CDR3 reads CATSAMGGEQFF. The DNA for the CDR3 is TGTGCCACCAGTGCCATGGGGGGCGAGCAGTTCTTC.

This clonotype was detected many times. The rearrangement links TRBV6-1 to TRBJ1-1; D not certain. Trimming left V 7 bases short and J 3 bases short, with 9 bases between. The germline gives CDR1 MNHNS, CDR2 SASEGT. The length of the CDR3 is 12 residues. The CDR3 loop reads CASTLADTEAFF. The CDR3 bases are TGTGCCAGCACCTTAGCGGACACTGAAGCTTTCTTT.

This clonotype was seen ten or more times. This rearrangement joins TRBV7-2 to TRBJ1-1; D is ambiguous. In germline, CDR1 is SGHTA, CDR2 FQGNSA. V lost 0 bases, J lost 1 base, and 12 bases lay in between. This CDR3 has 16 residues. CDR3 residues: CASSLALRDPNTEAFF. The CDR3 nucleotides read TGTGCCAGCAGCTTAGCGCTTCGAGATCCGAACACTGAAGCTTTCTTT. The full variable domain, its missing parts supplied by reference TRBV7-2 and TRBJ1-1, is GAGVSQSPSNKVTEKGKDVELRCDPISGHTALYWYRQSLGQGLEFLIYFQGNSAPDKSGLPSDRFSAERTGGSVSTLTIQRTQQEDSAVYLCASSLALRDPNTEAFFGQGTRLTVV.

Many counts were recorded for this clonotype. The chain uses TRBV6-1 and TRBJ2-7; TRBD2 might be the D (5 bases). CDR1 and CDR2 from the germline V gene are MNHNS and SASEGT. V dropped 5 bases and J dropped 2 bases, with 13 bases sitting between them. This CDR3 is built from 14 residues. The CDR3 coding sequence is TGTGCCAGCAGTTCATGGGAGCAAACCTACGAGCAGTACTTC. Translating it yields CASSSWEQTYEQYF.

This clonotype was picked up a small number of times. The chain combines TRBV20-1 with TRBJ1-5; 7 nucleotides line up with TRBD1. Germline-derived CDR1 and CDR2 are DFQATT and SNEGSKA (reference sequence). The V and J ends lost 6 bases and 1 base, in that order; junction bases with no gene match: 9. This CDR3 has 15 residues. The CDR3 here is CSALEGARSNQPQHF. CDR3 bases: TGCAGTGCGCTGGAGGGGGCGCGGAGCAATCAGCCCCAGCATTTT.

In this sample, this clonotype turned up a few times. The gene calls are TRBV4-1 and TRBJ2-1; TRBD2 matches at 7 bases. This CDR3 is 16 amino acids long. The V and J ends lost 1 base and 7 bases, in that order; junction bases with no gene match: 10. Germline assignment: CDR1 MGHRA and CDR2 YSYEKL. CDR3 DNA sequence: TGCGCCAGCAGCCAAGGTCAGGCGGGAGTGGGGAATGAGCAGTTCTTC. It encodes CASSQGQAGVGNEQFF.

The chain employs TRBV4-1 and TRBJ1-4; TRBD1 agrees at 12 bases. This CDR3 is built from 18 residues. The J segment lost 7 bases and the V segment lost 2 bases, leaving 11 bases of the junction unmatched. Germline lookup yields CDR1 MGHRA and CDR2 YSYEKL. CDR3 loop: CASSQQGTGGLRGEKLFF. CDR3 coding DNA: TGCGCCAGCAGCCAACAAGGGACAGGGGGCCTCCGCGGTGAAAAACTGTTTTTT.

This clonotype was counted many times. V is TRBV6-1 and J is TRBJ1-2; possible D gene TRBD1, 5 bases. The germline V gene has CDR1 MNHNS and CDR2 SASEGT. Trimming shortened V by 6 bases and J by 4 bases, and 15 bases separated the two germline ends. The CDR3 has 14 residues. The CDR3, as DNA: TGTGCCAGCAGGAACCCGCTCACAGGCTATGGCTACACCTTC. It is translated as CASRNPLTGYGYTF.

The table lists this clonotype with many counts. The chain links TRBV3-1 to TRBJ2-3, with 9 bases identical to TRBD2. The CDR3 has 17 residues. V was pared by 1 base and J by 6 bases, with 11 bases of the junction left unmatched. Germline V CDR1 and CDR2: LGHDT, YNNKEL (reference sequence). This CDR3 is CASSQALAGRGKDTQYF. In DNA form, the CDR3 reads TGTGCCAGCAGCCAAGCCCTAGCGGGACGGGGTAAGGATACGCAGTATTTT.